This T cell receptor (beta chain) appears in the sequencing data of a study of shared clonotypes between healthy human individuals. Profiling relied on immunoSEQ multiplex PCR, and the TCRdb table lists in-frame clones only, not all of them. The sample has 2 million to 3 million clones; more than 85% are singletons. CDR3 length: 13 residues. V lost 11 bases and J lost 6, with 19 bases in between. Looked up from germline, CDR1 is MDHEN and CDR2 is SYDVKM. The rearrangement links TRBV28 to TRBJ1-2, with D maybe TRBD1 (5 bases). The sequenced sample consisted of naive CD4+ T cells from PBMCs. Specified subset: CD45RA+ positively selected. The sequence was collected from a man between 18 and 35 years old in good health. Some clones in this sample may be carry-over from other donors' samples. The CDR3: CAARRAGQNGYTF. CDR3 in DNA: TGTGCCGCCCGCAGGGCGGGCCAAAATGGCTACACCTTC.